The present T cell receptor (beta chain) was sequenced within a study of cytomegalovirus exposure and HLA in healthy donors. 13 Jbeta primers and 60 Vbeta primers were used for the PCR. Authors' methods: A later analysis counted some 87 million unique TCR beta chains, some 11 million shared. The protocol was immunoSEQ multiplex PCR, while the TCRdb copy is restricted to in-frame clones and leaves out a portion. V, J and clone size derive from that table, while D and trimming were established from the DNA sequence. The sample yields 90,000 to 110,000 clones, 70% to 75% seen once. Germline CDR1 SGHKS, CDR2 YYEKEE (reference sequence). The CDR3 length is 15 residues. Trimming removed 4 bases at V and 0 bases at J, with 11 bases between. Whole-study findings and limits: A list of approximately 160 TCR beta chains associated with cytomegalovirus was given. A cluster of highly shared sequence variants was likely a sequencing artifact.

On this clone itself: Its specificity is unknown.

This TCR derives from a man aged 35-49 years in good health and CMV-seronegative. The sequencing input was PBMCs. This rearrangement joins TRBV5-5 to TRBJ1-3; no clear D. DNA for the CDR3: TGTGCCAGCAGCCACGGGGAGAGCTCTGGAAACACCATATATTTT. Its translation: CASSHGESSGNTIYF.